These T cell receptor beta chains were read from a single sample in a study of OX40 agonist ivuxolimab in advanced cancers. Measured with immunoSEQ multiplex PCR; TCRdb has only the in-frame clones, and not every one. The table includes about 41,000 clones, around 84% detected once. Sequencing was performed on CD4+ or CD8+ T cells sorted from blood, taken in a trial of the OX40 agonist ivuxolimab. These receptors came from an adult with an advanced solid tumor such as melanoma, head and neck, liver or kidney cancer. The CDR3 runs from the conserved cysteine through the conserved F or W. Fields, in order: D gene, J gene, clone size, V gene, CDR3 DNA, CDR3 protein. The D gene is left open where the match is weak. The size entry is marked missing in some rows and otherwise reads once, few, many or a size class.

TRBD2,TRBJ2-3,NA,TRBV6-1,TGTGCCAGCAGTGCCTTCCTAGCGGGAGTGGCAGATACGCAGTATTTT,CASSAFLAGVADTQYF
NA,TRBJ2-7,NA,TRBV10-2,TGCGCCCAGCCCCGAGAAATACAGGGCTGCGAGCAGTACTTC,CAQPREIQGCEQYF
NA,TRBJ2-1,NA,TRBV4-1,TGCGCCAGCAGCACCTACAATGAGCAGTTCTTC,CASSTYNEQFF
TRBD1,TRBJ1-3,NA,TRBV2,TGTGCCAGCAGTGCGGGACAGAATACTGGAAACACCATATATTTT,CASSAGQNTGNTIYF
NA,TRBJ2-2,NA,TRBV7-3,TGTGCCAGCAGCTTAGATAGCGATCTCGACACCGGGGAGCTGTTTTTT,CASSLDSDLDTGELFF
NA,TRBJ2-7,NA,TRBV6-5,TGTGCCAGCAGTTACTCGAATCCCTACGAGCAGTACTTC,CASSYSNPYEQYF
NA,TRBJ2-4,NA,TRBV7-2,TGTGCCAGCAGCTTAGCGCGCCTAGCCAAAAACATTCAGTACTTC,CASSLARLAKNIQYF
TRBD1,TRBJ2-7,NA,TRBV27,TGTGCCAGCAGTTTATCGGGACAGCGTCCCTACGAGCAGTACTTC,CASSLSGQRPYEQYF
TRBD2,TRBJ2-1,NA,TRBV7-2,TGTGCCAGCAGCTTAGTCCCACTAGCGGGGTACAATGAGCAGTTCTTC,CASSLVPLAGYNEQFF
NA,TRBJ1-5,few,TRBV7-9,TGTGCCAGCAGTCGTCTTGGGAGCAATCAGCCCCAGCATTTT,CASSRLGSNQPQHF
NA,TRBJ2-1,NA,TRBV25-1,TGTGCCAGCAGTGGGGTGATCGTGTCCTACAATGAGCAGTTCTTC,CASSGVIVSYNEQFF
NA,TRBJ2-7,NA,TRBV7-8,TGTGCCAGCAGCCCCACAGGGATCTCCTACGAGCAGTACTTC,CASSPTGISYEQYF
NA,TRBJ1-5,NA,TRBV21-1,TGTGCCAGCAGCACCTACAGGGCTGATCAGCCCCAGCATTTT,CASSTYRADQPQHF
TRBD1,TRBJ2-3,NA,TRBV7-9,TGTGCCAGCAGCTTAGCGAAGGGGGCCTACACAGATACGCAGTATTTT,CASSLAKGAYTDTQYF
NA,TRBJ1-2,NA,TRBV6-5,TGTGCCAGCAGTTCCGGCAGCTATGGCTACACCTTC,CASSSGSYGYTF
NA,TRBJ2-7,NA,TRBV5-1,TGCGCCAGCAGCTTGGACAGGGCCTACGAGCAGTACTTC,CASSLDRAYEQYF
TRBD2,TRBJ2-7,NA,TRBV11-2,TGTGCCAGTGGGAAGACTAGCAGATCCTACGAGCAGTACTTC,CASGKTSRSYEQYF
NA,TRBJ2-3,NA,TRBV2,TGTGCCAGGAGCCGTCAGTCCACAGATACGCAGTATTTT,CARSRQSTDTQYF
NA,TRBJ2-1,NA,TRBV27,TGTGCCAGCAGCCTGACTTCAGGGCTACCCTACAATGAGCAGTTCTTC,CASSLTSGLPYNEQFF
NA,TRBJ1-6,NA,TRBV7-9,TGTGCCAGCAGCTTGACGGGGAATTCACCCCTCCACTTT,CASSLTGNSPLHF
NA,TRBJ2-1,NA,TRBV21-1,TGTGCCAGCAGACAACGAGGCGGGCATTCCTACAATGAGCAGTTCTTC,CASRQRGGHSYNEQFF
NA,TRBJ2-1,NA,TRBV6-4,TGTGCCAGCAGTGAAGGGGCAGGTTCCTACAATGAGCAGTTCTTC,CASSEGAGSYNEQFF
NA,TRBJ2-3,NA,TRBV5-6,TGTGCCAGCAGCTCACTGAGTTCGGATTACACAGATACGCAGTATTTT,CASSSLSSDYTDTQYF
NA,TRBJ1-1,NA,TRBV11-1,TGTGCCAGCAGCTTGGACAGAAACACTGAAGCTTTCTTT,CASSLDRNTEAFF
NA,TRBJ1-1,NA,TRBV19,TGTGCCAGTAGTATTAACGCGAACACTGAAGCTTTCTTT,CASSINANTEAFF
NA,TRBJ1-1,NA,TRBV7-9,TGTGCCAGCAGCACCTCGGAGAACCCTGAAGCTTTCTTT,CASSTSENPEAFF
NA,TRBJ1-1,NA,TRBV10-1,TGCGCCAGCAGTGAGTCACGAAGAGGACAGGAAGCTTTCTTT,CASSESRRGQEAFF
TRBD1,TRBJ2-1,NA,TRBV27,TGTGCCAGCACTTTGACAGGGACGAATGAGCAGTTCTTC,CASTLTGTNEQFF
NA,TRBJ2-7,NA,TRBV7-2,TGTGCCAGCAGCTTAGTCCGGGACCCTCCAGATCGGGAGCAGTACTTC,CASSLVRDPPDREQYF